This T cell receptor beta chain was captured by sequencing in a study of lymphopenia after photon versus proton radiotherapy. Study observations and caveats: Relative stability marked proton patients; photon patients lost diversity and naive cells.

Only in-frame clones appear in the TCRdb table, and some are missing; sequencing was by immunoSEQ multiplex PCR. The data show roughly 42,000 clones, 85% seen once. As for this clone: The antigen is unknown.

This receptor was identified in a man between 40 and 49 years old with gastric cancer. The sequencing used peripheral blood, collected from a patient treated with photon-based radiotherapy.

The CDR3 loop is CASSLEWRTGEKNSNQPQHF. For the CDR3, the DNA is TGCGCCAGCAGCTTGGAATGGAGGACAGGGGAAAAGAATAGCAATCAGCCCCAGCATTTT. This sequence joins TRBV5-1 and TRBJ1-5; 9 nucleotides match TRBD1. V dropped 0 bases and J dropped 0; count of bases not matched to a gene: 13. Germline CDR1 reads SGHRS; CDR2 reads YFSETQ. The CDR3 runs 20 residues.